The 6 T cell receptor beta chains given below trace back to one sample, sequenced in a study of monozygotic twins with inflammatory bowel disease. TCRdb reprocessed the 5' RACE reads and stores each CDR3 protein as one record, lacking DNA. The sample includes some 300,000 distinct CDR3 sequences. The sequenced sample consisted of blood. These receptors all stem from a human donor with ulcerative colitis or Crohn's disease, or a healthy co-twin of an affected twin (not recorded which).

The chain is built from TRBV3-1 and TRBJ2-3. Germline assignment: CDR1 LGHDT and CDR2 YNNKEL (reference sequence). The CDR3 loop spans 16 amino acids. The CDR3 is CASSQDEGTSTDTQYF.

The chain employs TRBV6-2 or TRBV6-3 and TRBJ2-7; the TCRdb D gene call, TRBD2, has no DNA to confirm it. The CDR3 sequence is 23 residues long. CDR1 is MNHEY, CDR2 SVGEGT, per germline. The CDR3 loop reads CASSYRQAIATGLAGLAHYEQYF.

The chain has TRBV15 and TRBJ2-7; the TRBD2 assignment by TCRdb is unverifiable without DNA. Germline V lookup: CDR1 LNHNV, CDR2 YYDKDF (reference sequence). CDR3 length: 16 residues. The CDR3 loop reads CATSRESPSGRYEQYF.

J is TRBJ2-5 and V is TRBV6-6. CDR3 size: 12 residues. Germline V lookup: CDR1 MNHNY, CDR2 SVGAGI (reference sequence). The CDR3 sequence: CASSYFRETQYF.

This CDR3 is CASRPGVNYDYTF. The V and J genes are TRBV12-3 or TRBV12-4 and TRBJ1-2; the D call of TRBD1 rests on TCRdb alone, since no DNA is present to check it. The CDR3 is made up of 13 amino acids.

The V and J genes are TRBV19 and TRBJ2-3; TCRdb returns TRBD1, unconfirmable since there is no DNA. The CDR3 loop spans 16 amino acids. Germline V lookup: CDR1 LNHDA, CDR2 SQIVND (reference sequence). CDR3 protein: CASSFLGTASTDTQYF.